The next 11 T cell receptor beta chains were all read from a single sample in a study of cytomegalovirus exposure and HLA in healthy donors. Both 60 Vbeta primers and 13 Jbeta primers went into the PCR. The method was immunoSEQ multiplex PCR; TCRdb's version includes in-frame clones alone and lacks a portion of them. The sample consists of around 150,000 clones, more than 60% of them appearing once. The specimen was PBMCs. These receptors originate from a male donor in good health and CMV-seronegative.

The chain employs TRBV9 and TRBJ1-1; D possibly corresponds to TRBD1 (6 bases). There are 13 residues in the CDR3. From germline, CDR1 is SGDLS and CDR2 YYNGEE. With 0 bases removed from V and 5 bases from J, the gap between germline ends came to 8 bases. The CDR3: CASSVAGETEAFF. The CDR3 DNA reads TGTGCCAGCAGCGTAGCAGGGGAAACTGAAGCTTTCTTT.

J is TRBJ1-2 and V is TRBV4-3; D gene uncertain. Trimming took 3 bases from V and 0 from J, leaving 17 bases between them. The CDR3 has 17 amino acids. Germline-derived CDR1 and CDR2 are LGHNA and YSLEER. The CDR3 reads CASSHLTGGIANYGYTF. The CDR3 nucleotides are TGCGCCAGCAGCCACCTCACGGGAGGGATCGCTAACTATGGCTACACCTTC.

This clone was detected a few times. This chain links TRBV29-1 with TRBJ1-2; a possible D gene is TRBD1 (6 bases). The CDR3 covers 13 residues. V lost 7 bases and J 4 bases, leaving 16 bases between the germline ends. Germline CDR1 reads SQVTM; CDR2 reads ANQGSEA. For the CDR3, the DNA is TGCAGCGCCGCGGACAGAGATACCTATGGCTACACCTTC. Translated, it gives CSAADRDTYGYTF.

As DNA, the CDR3 is TGTGCCAGCAGCTTAGGGGTCCCGGGACAGACAAACTGGGGCTATGGCTACACCTTC. The encoded protein is CASSLGVPGQTNWGYGYTF. This chain connects TRBV7-9 to TRBJ1-2, with 7 nucleotides matching TRBD1. Germline V CDR1 and CDR2: SEHNR, FQNEAQ (reference sequence). Trimming cost V 1 base and J 4 bases; bases outside gene matches: 18. The CDR3 contains 19 residues.

This clone was observed a handful of times. The chain has TRBV10-3 and TRBJ2-1, with D hard to call. Trimming took 2 bases from V and 8 from J, leaving 7 bases between them. The CDR3 consists of 12 residues. Germline values: CDR1 ENHRY, CDR2 SYGVKD. CDR3 in amino acids: CAISEKLDEQFF. In DNA, the CDR3 is TGTGCCATCAGTGAGAAACTCGATGAGCAGTTCTTC.

This rearrangement joins TRBV6-1 to TRBJ2-7; D is unresolved. With 6 bases removed from V and 0 bases from J, the gap between germline ends came to 15 bases. The CDR3 is made up of 15 amino acids. Looked up from germline, CDR1 is MNHNS and CDR2 is SASEGT. The CDR3, as DNA: TGTGCCAGCAGAACAGATTTCAGACACTCCTACGAGCAGTACTTC. Translated, it gives CASRTDFRHSYEQYF.

The table lists this clone with a few counts. The chain is built from TRBV19 and TRBJ2-7; TRBD1 agrees at 7 bases. The ends lost 1 base at V and 1 base at J; junction bases unmatched: 4. The CDR3 spans 15 residues. CDR1 is LNHDA, CDR2 SQIVND, per germline (reference sequence). In nucleotides, the CDR3 is TGTGCCAGTAGTATAGGCCCAGGGGGATCCTACGAGCAGTACTTC. This codes for CASSIGPGGSYEQYF.

A single count supports this clone. The chain uses TRBV29-1 and TRBJ1-3; weak D call: TRBD1 (5 bases). The CDR3 is made up of 15 amino acids. V was trimmed by 1 base and J by 2 bases, leaving 12 bases between them. Germline values: CDR1 SQVTM, CDR2 ANQGSEA. The CDR3 coding sequence is TGCAGCGTTGAAGTCGGGGGACTCCCTGGAAACACCATATATTTT. Translation: CSVEVGGLPGNTIYF. The full variable domain, in which reference TRBV29-1 and TRBJ1-3 provide the parts outside the CDR3, is SAVISQKPSRDICQRGTSLTIQCQVDSQVTMMFWYRQQPGQSLTLIATANQGSEATYESGFVIDKFPISRPNLTFSTLTVSNMSPEDSSIYLCSVEVGGLPGNTIYFGEGSWLTVV.

V is TRBV6-6 and J is TRBJ2-3, with unresolved D. V was cut by 4 bases and J by 4 bases, with 3 bases left in between. The germline V gene encodes CDR1 MNHNY and CDR2 SVGAGI (reference sequence). The CDR3 is made up of 11 amino acids. Here the CDR3 DNA reads TGTGCCAGCAGTTCGTCAGATACGCAGTATTTT. Translated, it gives CASSSSDTQYF.

This sequence joins TRBV6-5 and TRBJ1-5; 9 nucleotides line up with TRBD1. The CDR3 extends over 12 amino acids. Germline values: CDR1 MNHEY, CDR2 SVGAGI. The ends lost 5 bases at V and 11 bases at J; junction bases unmatched: 4. The CDR3 nucleotides read TGTGCCAGCAGTGACAGGGGGGGGGCCCAGCATTTT. Amino acids: CASSDRGGAQHF.

This clone was seen only a few times. The chain joins TRBV4-1 to TRBJ2-7; unclear D gene. Germline values: CDR1 MGHRA, CDR2 YSYEKL. Trimming took 0 bases from V and 4 from J, leaving 4 bases between them. The CDR3 covers 12 residues. DNA of the CDR3: TGCGCCAGCAGCCAAGAACTATACGAGCAGTACTTC. Translation gives CASSQELYEQYF.